Sequencing of this TCR beta chain was carried out in a study of Graves' ophthalmopathy and Graves' hyperthyroidism. RNA transcripts were the template, and TCR beta CDR3 regions were amplified from them. An opening RT-PCR round employed HTBI primers and preceded a second-round multiplex PCR. Each CDR3 protein is one row after TCRdb ran MiXCR on the multiplex PCR reads. Of some 390,000 distinct CDR3 sequences detected, around 17% appear once; the ten largest clones hold 1.5% to 2%. This clonotype came up many times. In this cohort, patients with other autoimmune diseases, uncontrolled infections, pregnancy or lactation were excluded. V lost 5 bases and J 5 bases, leaving 18 bases between the germline ends. CDR3 length: 15 residues. The germline CDR1 and CDR2 sequences are MGHDK and SYGVNS.

The sequenced sample was peripheral blood. The chain couples TRBV25-1 to TRBJ2-5, with a tentative D call TRBD1 (6 bases). This clonotype was obtained from a young woman with Graves' ophthalmopathy. CDR3: CASSLPTGAVETQYF. CDR3 coding DNA: TGTGCCAGCAGTCTGCCGACAGGCGCTGTGGAGACCCAGTACTTC.